The clone carrying this T cell receptor beta chain was detected once. This specimen belongs to a study of CD8 T cells in Susac syndrome. Random hexamers were used to reverse transcribe about 0.5 to 1 ug of RNA. The authors amplified TCR beta CDR3 across 54 Vbeta and 13 Jbeta using immunoSEQ multiplex PCR. A single record per CDR3 protein comes from TCRdb applying MiXCR to the immunoSEQ multiplex PCR reads. The sample lists 100,000 to 150,000 distinct CDR3 sequences; over 85% were seen once. TEMRA cells were FACS-enriched, with CD8+ and CD4+ T cells isolated negatively. The V gene's germline CDR1 is MNHEY and CDR2 SVGAGI. The CDR3 has 14 residues. V gave up 6 bases and J gave up 4 bases, with 13 bases separating them.

This chain joins TRBV6-5 and TRBJ1-3; tentatively, D is TRBD1 (6 bases). The sequenced sample consisted of CD4+ T cells from PBMCs. The sequence was collected from a human donor in good health. The CDR3 nucleotides are TGTGCCAGCAGAGAATGGACAGTCGGAAACACCATATATTTT. This sequence encodes CASREWTVGNTIYF.